A single sample gave rise to the 17 T cell receptor beta chains below, sequenced in a study of shared clonotypes between healthy human individuals. Some clones are missing from TCRdb's copy, which holds only in-frame ones; the method was immunoSEQ multiplex PCR. The data hold a few million clones, with about nine tenths observed a single time. Sequenced material: naive CD4+ T cells from PBMCs. The subset here: CD45RA+ positively selected. The receptor set was obtained from a man aged 18 to 29 in good health. Some clones in this sample may be carry-over from other donors' samples.

The chain joins TRBV28 to TRBJ2-5; D perhaps matches TRBD2 (7 bases). The length of the CDR3 is 16 residues. The V end lost 3 bases, the J end lost 4 bases, and 18 bases lay between the germline ends. Germline V lookup: CDR1 MDHEN, CDR2 SYDVKM. The CDR3 reads CASSFKLGGAAETQYF. The CDR3, as DNA: TGTGCCAGCAGTTTTAAGTTAGGGGGGGCCGCAGAGACCCAGTACTTC.

This clone was seen a handful of times. This sample includes further DNA sequences coding for the same CDR3. The rearrangement uses TRBV9 and TRBJ2-5; the match to TRBD1 covers 11 bases. Per germline, CDR1 SGDLS and CDR2 YYNGEE. The CDR3 loop spans 15 amino acids. The V and J ends lost 0 bases and 5 bases, in that order; junction bases with no gene match: 3. The CDR3 region is CASSVGTGGAETQYF. CDR3 DNA sequence: TGTGCCAGCAGCGTAGGGACAGGGGGCGCGGAGACCCAGTACTTC.

A word on this clone: In this CDR3 the conserved last residue, phenylalanine or tryptophan, is missing, so a read error is likely. This rearrangement joins TRBV6-1 to TRBJ1-2; 7 bases match TRBD1. Germline assignment: CDR1 MNHNS and CDR2 SASEGT. This CDR3 has 16 amino acids. V was pared by 2 bases and J by 5 bases, with 11 bases of the junction left unmatched. CDR3: CASSEKRDRPTYGYTL. The CDR3 region has the DNA TGTGCCAGCAGTGAAAAGAGGGACAGACCAACTTATGGCTACACCCTC.

The rearrangement links TRBV2 to TRBJ2-7; 8 bases map to TRBD2. V shed 8 bases and J 7 bases; nucleotides not matched to a gene: 10. This CDR3 is built from 13 residues. CDR1 SNHLY and CDR2 FYNNEI come from the germline V gene. CDR3 loop: CASQGLGTGEQYF. The CDR3, as DNA: TGTGCCAGCCAGGGACTAGGAACGGGTGAGCAGTACTTC.

V gene TRBV15 combines with J gene TRBJ1-5, with 9 bases identical to TRBD1. CDR1 is LNHNV and CDR2 is YYDKDF in the germline V gene (reference sequence). The V and J ends lost 4 bases and 7 bases, in that order; junction bases with no gene match: 5. The length of the CDR3 is 14 residues. The CDR3 DNA sequence: TGTGCCACCAGCATGAGGACAGGGGCACAGCCCCAGCATTTT. It encodes CATSMRTGAQPQHF. Looking up the rest from reference TRBV15 and TRBJ1-5 gives the full variable domain: DAMVIQNPRYQVTQFGKPVTLSCSQTLNHNVMYWYQQKSSQAPKLLFHYYDKDFNNEADTPDNFQSRRPNTSFCFLDIRSPGLGDTAMYLCATSMRTGAQPQHFGDGTRLSIL.

Here the CDR3 DNA reads TGTGCCAGTAGTGGTCAGTGGCCCGGGGAAGGCTACACCTTC. Its protein is CASSGQWPGEGYTF. The rearrangement links TRBV19 to TRBJ1-2, with D hard to call. In germline, CDR1 is LNHDA, CDR2 SQIVND (reference sequence). The CDR3 has 14 amino acids. Trimming took 5 bases from V and 8 from J, leaving 18 bases between them. Full variable domain (rest looked up from reference TRBV19 and TRBJ1-2): DGGITQSPKYLFRKEGQNVTLSCEQNLNHDAMYWYRQDPGQGLRLIYYSQIVNDFQKGDIAEGYSVSREKKESFPLTVTSAQKNPTAFYLCASSGQWPGEGYTFGSGTRLTVV.

In DNA, the CDR3 is TGTGCCAGCAGCCCAGGTGAACCCAGGGGGAATGAGCAGTTCTTC. Translated, it gives CASSPGEPRGNEQFF. This chain connects TRBV7-2 to TRBJ2-1; 7 positions agree with TRBD1. CDR3 length: 15 residues. Germline V gene lookup returns CDR1 SGHTA and CDR2 FQGNSA. Trimming cost V 5 bases and J 7 bases; bases outside gene matches: 11.

A note on this clone: The same CDR3 arises from other DNA sequences in this sample as well. This chain links TRBV7-2 with TRBJ2-1; 12 bases are shared with TRBD2. V was clipped by 1 base and J by 7 bases; unmatched bases: 5. The germline V gene has CDR1 SGHTA and CDR2 FQGNSA. The CDR3 runs 16 residues. The CDR3 nucleotides read TGTGCCAGCAGCTTAGTTGGGCTAGCGGGAGGGAATGAGCAGTTCTTC. It is translated as CASSLVGLAGGNEQFF.

The chain links TRBV27 to TRBJ2-7; 12 nucleotides align to TRBD2. The CDR3 totals 14 residues. In germline, CDR1 is MNHEY, CDR2 SMNVEV (reference sequence). The V gene end was trimmed by 5 bases and the J gene end by 12 bases; junction bases not matched to a gene: 11. CDR3 bases: TGTGCCAGCAGTATGGGACTAGCGGGCCCGTTGGCGTACTTC. This sequence encodes CASSMGLAGPLAYF.

The CDR3 coding sequence is TGTGCCAGCATGGGTGGAGATTGGACAGATACGCAGTATTTT. Translated, it gives CASMGGDWTDTQYF. The chain joins TRBV6-5 to TRBJ2-3; D ambiguous. Germline CDR1 is MNHEY and CDR2 is SVGAGI. The CDR3 spans 14 residues. Trimming pared 7 bases from V and 3 bases from J, leaving 14 bases between.

This clone showed up just once. The chain uses TRBV27 and TRBJ2-1; 8 nucleotides align to TRBD2. Germline V lookup: CDR1 MNHEY, CDR2 SMNVEV (reference sequence). The CDR3 consists of 15 residues. V dropped 6 bases and J dropped 6; count of bases not matched to a gene: 10. The CDR3 DNA sequence: TGTGCCAGCAGCGCACTAGCGGACCTATTCAATGAGCAGTTCTTC. This encodes CASSALADLFNEQFF.

With respect to this clone: Other nucleotide sequences in the sample specify the same CDR3. The rearrangement uses TRBV5-1 and TRBJ1-1; D gene uncertain. Germline V lookup: CDR1 SGHRS, CDR2 YFSETQ. V was shortened by 0 bases and J by 1 base, with 7 bases between the two germline ends. This CDR3 comprises 14 residues. This CDR3 reads CASSLDPGNTEAFF. CDR3 sequence (DNA): TGCGCCAGCAGCTTGGACCCGGGGAACACTGAAGCTTTCTTT.

This chain links TRBV5-1 with TRBJ2-3, with D tentatively TRBD2 (5 bases). Trimming shortened V by 4 bases and J by 6 bases, and 9 bases separated the two germline ends. The germline gives CDR1 SGHRS, CDR2 YFSETQ. This CDR3 has 12 residues. This chain's CDR3 is CASSPLADTQYF. Written as DNA, the CDR3 is TGCGCCAGCAGCCCTCTAGCCGATACGCAGTATTTT.

The chain uses TRBV10-3 and TRBJ2-7; 9 bases line up with TRBD1. The germline V gene encodes CDR1 ENHRY and CDR2 SYGVKD. The V segment lost 7 bases and the J segment 4 bases; nucleotides outside the gene matches: 8. The CDR3 has 14 amino acids. CDR3 sequence (DNA): TGTGCCATCACCCCAGGACAGGGGCTATACGAGCAGTACTTC. Protein product: CAITPGQGLYEQYF.

V and J are TRBV5-1 and TRBJ1-6; D gene uncertain. Deletions cut 4 bases from V and 4 bases from J, with 12 bases between. This CDR3 contains 15 residues. Germline CDR1 reads SGHRS; CDR2 reads YFSETQ. The CDR3 loop reads CASSLSGDYNSPLHF. DNA of the CDR3: TGCGCCAGCAGCCTGTCGGGCGATTATAATTCACCCCTCCACTTT.

The rearrangement uses TRBV28 and TRBJ2-3; TRBD2 agrees at 9 bases. From germline, CDR1 is MDHEN and CDR2 SYDVKM. The CDR3 loop spans 18 amino acids. The V segment lost 1 base and the J segment 0 bases; nucleotides outside the gene matches: 8. The CDR3 DNA is TGTGCCAGCAGTTTATCGACTAGCGGCCCACCGAGCACAGATACGCAGTATTTT. This codes for CASSLSTSGPPSTDTQYF.

V and J are TRBV7-2 and TRBJ2-7; TRBD1 agrees at 8 bases. V lost 5 bases to trimming and J lost 2 bases; unmatched junction nucleotides: 5. The CDR3 spans 14 residues. Germline CDR1 SGHTA, CDR2 FQGNSA. The DNA for the CDR3 is TGTGCCAGCAGCACCAACAGGGGGGCCTACGAGCAGTACTTC. This sequence encodes CASSTNRGAYEQYF.